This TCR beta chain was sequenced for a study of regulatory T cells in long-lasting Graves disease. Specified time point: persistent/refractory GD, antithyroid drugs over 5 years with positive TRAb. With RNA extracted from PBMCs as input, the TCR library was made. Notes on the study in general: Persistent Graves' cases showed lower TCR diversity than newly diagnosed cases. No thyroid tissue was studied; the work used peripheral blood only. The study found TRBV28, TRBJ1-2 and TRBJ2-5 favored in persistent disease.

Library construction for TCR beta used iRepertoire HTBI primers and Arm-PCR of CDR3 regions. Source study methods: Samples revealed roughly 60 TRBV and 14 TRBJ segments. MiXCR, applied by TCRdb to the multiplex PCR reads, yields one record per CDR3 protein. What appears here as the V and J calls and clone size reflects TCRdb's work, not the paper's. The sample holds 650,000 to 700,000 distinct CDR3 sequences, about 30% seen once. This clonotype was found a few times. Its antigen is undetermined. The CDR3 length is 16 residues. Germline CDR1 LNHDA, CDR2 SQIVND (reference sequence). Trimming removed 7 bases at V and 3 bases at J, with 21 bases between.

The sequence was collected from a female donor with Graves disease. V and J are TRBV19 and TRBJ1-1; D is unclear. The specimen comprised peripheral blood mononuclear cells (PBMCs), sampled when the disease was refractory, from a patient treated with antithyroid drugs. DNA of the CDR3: TGTGCCAGTACCGATGTGACCCGGTTGGCAGACACTGAAGCTTTCTTT. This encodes CASTDVTRLADTEAFF.